This T cell receptor beta chain originates from a study of blood T cells in healthy people across ages. A second PCR, run for about 6 to 12 cycles, used a sample-barcoded 5' primer plus a J-beta primer mix. TCRdb recomputed calls from the 5' RACE reads with MiXCR, one row per CDR3 protein. The table records roughly 680,000 distinct CDR3 sequences, approximately 21% of them present only once. Germline V gives CDR1 DFQATT, CDR2 SNEGSKA (reference sequence). This CDR3 comprises 13 residues. This clonotype originated in a man aged 70-80 years in good health. Sequenced material: blood. V is TRBV20-1 and J is TRBJ2-5; 9 nucleotides match TRBD2. The J call may be wrong; the DNA end is better matched by TRBJ2-7. CDR3 amino acids: CSASLAGTYEQYF. CDR3 DNA sequence: TGCAGTGCTAGCCTAGCGGGGACCTACGAGCAGTACTTC.